Each of the 5 T cell receptor beta chains below was sequenced from the same sample in a study of T cell repertoires in cytomegalovirus infection. These receptors lack a known antigen. In TCRdb, the reads were re-called with MiXCR into one record per CDR3 protein. The data hold some 800,000 distinct CDR3 sequences, with about 31% observed a single time. This material consisted of cultured CD8+ T cells from PBMCs, taken from culture after CMV antigen stimulation. Receptors originate from a human donor in good health (CMV status not recorded). Some clones in this sample may be carry-over from other donors' samples.

The J gene is TRBJ2-7, the V gene TRBV27, with 9 bases matching TRBD1. Per germline, CDR1 MNHEY and CDR2 SMNVEV (reference sequence). The V segment lost 4 bases and the J segment 5 bases; nucleotides outside the gene matches: 9. CDR3 size: 15 residues. CDR3 residues: CASSSSTGGLDEQYF. The CDR3 coding sequence is TGTGCCAGCAGTTCGTCCACAGGGGGCTTGGACGAGCAGTACTTC.

In its sample, this clonotype was seen a few times. The CDR3 DNA is TGTGCCAGTAGTGGCTGGACAGGGGACACCTATGGCTACACCTTC. As protein: CASSGWTGDTYGYTF. The V call is TRBV19, the J call TRBJ1-2; TRBD1 matches at 9 bases. This CDR3 has 15 amino acids. Germline values: CDR1 LNHDA, CDR2 SQIVND (reference sequence). J gave up 4 bases and V 5 bases, and 8 bases lay outside the gene matches.

About this clonotype: This may be a read error: a much more frequent sequence differs by one nucleotide. The gene calls are TRBV7-8 and TRBJ2-3; D not certain. CDR1 and CDR2 (germline): SGHVS, FQNEAQ. This CDR3 region has 14 residues. Between the trimmed V and J ends, which lost 5 bases and 2 bases, there was a span of 11 bases. CDR3 coding DNA: TGTGCCAGCAGCATAGAAGCTGTCACAGATACGCAGTATTTT. Its protein product is CASSIEAVTDTQYF.

The genes are TRBV11-3 and TRBJ2-5; tentative D call: TRBD2 (5 bases). There are 13 residues in the CDR3. Germline V gives CDR1 SGHNT, CDR2 YENEEA. The ends were cut back, 5 bases at V and 4 bases at J, with 11 bases in the middle. The CDR3 DNA sequence: TGTGCCAGCAGCGCACATGGAGGAGAGACCCAGTACTTC. Translating gives CASSAHGGETQYF.

Worth noting for this clonotype: Here the CDR3 omits its conserved ending phenylalanine or tryptophan, so a read error is the likely source. Because the CDR3's place on the DNA is in doubt, the DNA is left out and the CDR3 is given as listed by TCRdb. This chain links TRBV6-6 with TRBJ2-1; TRBD2 is the table's D call and was not checked against the DNA. The CDR3 contains 13 residues when both ends are counted. Germline assignment: CDR1 MNHNY and CDR2 SVGAGI (reference sequence). The CDR3 loop is CASSYSLGLWGSV.